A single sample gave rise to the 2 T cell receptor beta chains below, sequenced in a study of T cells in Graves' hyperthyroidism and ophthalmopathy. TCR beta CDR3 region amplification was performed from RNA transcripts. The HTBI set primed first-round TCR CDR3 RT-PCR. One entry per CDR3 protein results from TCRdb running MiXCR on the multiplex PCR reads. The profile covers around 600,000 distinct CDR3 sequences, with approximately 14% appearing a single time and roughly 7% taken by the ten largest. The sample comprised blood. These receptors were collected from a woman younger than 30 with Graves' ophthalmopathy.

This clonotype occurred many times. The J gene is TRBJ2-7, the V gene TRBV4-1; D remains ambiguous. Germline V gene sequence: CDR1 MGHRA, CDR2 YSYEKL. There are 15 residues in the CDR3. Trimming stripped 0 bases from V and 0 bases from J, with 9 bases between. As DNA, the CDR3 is TGCGCCAGCAGCCAAGAGGGCACACTCTCCTACGAGCAGTACTTC. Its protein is CASSQEGTLSYEQYF.

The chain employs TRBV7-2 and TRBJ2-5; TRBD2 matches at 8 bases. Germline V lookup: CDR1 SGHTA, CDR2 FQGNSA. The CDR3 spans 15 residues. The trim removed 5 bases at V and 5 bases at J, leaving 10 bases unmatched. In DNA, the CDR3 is TGTGCCAGCAGCCAATCGGCGGGAGGTGGTGAGACCCAGTACTTC. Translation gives CASSQSAGGGETQYF.